This is a list of T cell receptor beta chains from one sample in a study of T cell responses to AZD1222 COVID-19 vaccine. Only in-frame clones appear in the TCRdb table, and some are missing; sequencing was by immunoSEQ multiplex PCR. The table lists some 130,000 clones, roughly 90% of them singletons, with just over 5.5% in the top ten. The sample consisted of peripheral blood, taken on day 0 of AZD1222 vaccination. These receptors originate from an adult in good health. The CDR3 runs from the conserved cysteine through the conserved F or W. A D gene is named only where the DNA matches it firmly. Expanded clones are given a class, and other clones once, few, many or no size at all.

D gene: .
V gene: TRBV4-1
J gene: TRBJ2-5
clone size: .
CDR3 protein: CASSQGGGRETQYF
CDR3 DNA: TGCGCCAGCAGCCAGGGAGGCGGAAGAGAGACCCAGTACTTC

D gene: .
V gene: TRBV29-1
J gene: TRBJ2-2
clone size: .
CDR3 protein: CSVVPGTGELFF
CDR3 DNA: TGCAGCGTTGTTCCCGGGACCGGGGAGCTGTTTTTT

D gene: .
V gene: TRBV9
J gene: TRBJ2-1
clone size: .
CDR3 protein: CASSVAPLEYNEQFF
CDR3 DNA: TGTGCCAGCAGCGTAGCCCCACTAGAGTACAATGAGCAGTTCTTC

D gene: .
V gene: TRBV9
J gene: TRBJ2-7
clone size: .
CDR3 protein: CASSEDPRAHSYEQYF
CDR3 DNA: TGTGCCAGCAGCGAAGACCCCAGGGCACACTCCTACGAGCAGTACTTC

D gene: .
V gene: TRBV7-3
J gene: TRBJ2-3
clone size: .
CDR3 protein: CASSLTSVADTQYF
CDR3 DNA: TGTGCCAGCAGCTTAACCAGCGTCGCAGATACGCAGTATTTT

D gene: .
V gene: TRBV19
J gene: TRBJ2-7
clone size: .
CDR3 protein: CASSPRTTYEQYF
CDR3 DNA: TGTGCCAGTAGCCCACGGACGACCTACGAGCAGTACTTC

D gene: TRBD2
V gene: TRBV10-3
J gene: TRBJ2-7
clone size: .
CDR3 protein: CAISVGLAGGHYEQYF
CDR3 DNA: TGTGCCATCAGTGTTGGGCTAGCGGGAGGGCATTACGAGCAGTACTTC

D gene: .
V gene: TRBV2
J gene: TRBJ2-1
clone size: once
CDR3 protein: CASSEVGEGEQFF
CDR3 DNA: TGTGCCAGCAGTGAAGTGGGAGAGGGTGAGCAGTTCTTC

D gene: TRBD2
V gene: TRBV7-2
J gene: TRBJ2-7
clone size: .
CDR3 protein: CASSLEVTSVLYEQYF
CDR3 DNA: TGTGCCAGCAGCTTAGAGGTGACTAGCGTCCTCTACGAGCAGTACTTC

D gene: .
V gene: TRBV25-1
J gene: TRBJ2-1
clone size: .
CDR3 protein: CASSQTGRRFDEQFF
CDR3 DNA: TGTGCCAGCAGTCAAACAGGGCGGCGGTTCGATGAGCAGTTCTTC

D gene: .
V gene: TRBV23-1
J gene: TRBJ1-4
clone size: .
CDR3 protein: CASTGTLNEKLFF
CDR3 DNA: TGCGCCAGCACGGGTACCCTTAATGAAAAACTGTTTTTT

D gene: TRBD1
V gene: TRBV28
J gene: TRBJ1-2
clone size: .
CDR3 protein: CASSWPQGGSYGYTF
CDR3 DNA: TGTGCCAGCAGTTGGCCGCAGGGGGGATCTTATGGCTACACCTTC

D gene: .
V gene: TRBV7-2
J gene: TRBJ2-3
clone size: .
CDR3 protein: CASSFSRGWTDTQYF
CDR3 DNA: TGTGCCAGCAGCTTTTCCCGGGGCTGGACAGATACGCAGTATTTT

D gene: .
V gene: TRBV19
J gene: TRBJ1-5
clone size: .
CDR3 protein: CASSIRSGLGNQPQHF
CDR3 DNA: TGTGCCAGTAGTATAAGAAGTGGGCTCGGCAATCAGCCCCAGCATTTT

D gene: .
V gene: TRBV7-2
J gene: TRBJ1-5
clone size: .
CDR3 protein: CASSLAPQGSGQPQHF
CDR3 DNA: TGTGCCAGCAGCTTAGCGCCACAGGGTTCAGGTCAGCCCCAGCATTTT

D gene: TRBD2
V gene: TRBV6-5
J gene: TRBJ2-2
clone size: .
CDR3 protein: CASKELAGLTGELFF
CDR3 DNA: TGTGCCAGCAAAGAACTAGCGGGACTTACCGGGGAGCTGTTTTTT

D gene: .
V gene: TRBV28
J gene: TRBJ1-2
clone size: few
CDR3 protein: CASSSSILGTGDYGYTF
CDR3 DNA: TGTGCCAGCAGTTCTTCAATCCTGGGGACGGGTGACTATGGCTACACCTTC

D gene: .
V gene: TRBV2
J gene: TRBJ1-6
clone size: .
CDR3 protein: CASSVGLGVGSPLHF
CDR3 DNA: TGTGCCAGCAGTGTTGGTTTGGGGGTCGGTTCACCCCTCCACTTT

D gene: .
V gene: TRBV12-3/TRBV12-4
J gene: TRBJ1-2
clone size: .
CDR3 protein: CASRRTAYGYTF
CDR3 DNA: TGTGCCAGCAGGAGGACAGCTTATGGCTACACCTTC

D gene: .
V gene: TRBV28
J gene: TRBJ2-1
clone size: .
CDR3 protein: CASSLWSGAGEGEQFF
CDR3 DNA: TGTGCCAGCAGTTTATGGTCGGGGGCAGGTGAAGGTGAGCAGTTCTTC

D gene: TRBD1
V gene: TRBV19
J gene: TRBJ1-5
clone size: once
CDR3 protein: CASISTRQGAFNQPQHF
CDR3 DNA: TGTGCCAGTATATCAACAAGACAGGGGGCCTTCAATCAGCCCCAGCATTTT

D gene: .
V gene: TRBV19
J gene: TRBJ2-1
clone size: .
CDR3 protein: CASSDYNEQFF
CDR3 DNA: TGTGCCAGTAGTGACTACAATGAGCAGTTCTTC

D gene: .
V gene: TRBV6-5
J gene: TRBJ1-5
clone size: .
CDR3 protein: CASRRGLVGNQPQHF
CDR3 DNA: TGTGCCAGCCGGCGGGGGTTGGTAGGAAATCAGCCCCAGCATTTT

D gene: TRBD2
V gene: TRBV2
J gene: TRBJ2-3
clone size: .
CDR3 protein: CASSKRGLAESTDTQYF
CDR3 DNA: TGTGCCAGCAGCAAGAGAGGACTAGCGGAGAGCACAGATACGCAGTATTTT

D gene: TRBD2
V gene: TRBV27
J gene: TRBJ2-1
clone size: once
CDR3 protein: CASIKGLGADEQFF
CDR3 DNA: TGTGCCAGCATCAAAGGACTAGGTGCCGATGAGCAGTTCTTC

D gene: TRBD2
V gene: TRBV29-1
J gene: TRBJ2-1
clone size: .
CDR3 protein: CSVEDGTSGRGRYNEQFF
CDR3 DNA: TGCAGCGTTGAAGATGGGACTAGCGGGAGGGGCAGGTACAATGAGCAGTTCTTC

D gene: .
V gene: TRBV25-1
J gene: TRBJ1-1
clone size: .
CDR3 protein: CASNPPGRLSTEAFF
CDR3 DNA: TGTGCCAGTAACCCACCGGGACGTCTGTCGACTGAAGCTTTCTTT

D gene: .
V gene: TRBV6-2/TRBV6-3
J gene: TRBJ1-1
clone size: .
CDR3 protein: CASSLPFGDTEAFF
CDR3 DNA: TGTGCCAGCAGTTTACCCTTTGGGGATACTGAAGCTTTCTTT

D gene: TRBD1
V gene: TRBV6-6
J gene: TRBJ1-5
clone size: .
CDR3 protein: CASSYSTGVYQPQHF
CDR3 DNA: TGTGCCAGCAGTTACTCAACAGGGGTCTATCAGCCCCAGCATTTT

D gene: .
V gene: TRBV6-2/TRBV6-3
J gene: TRBJ2-7
clone size: .
CDR3 protein: CASSPGTYEQYF
CDR3 DNA: TGTGCCAGCAGTCCGGGGACCTACGAGCAGTACTTC

D gene: TRBD1
V gene: TRBV30
J gene: TRBJ1-2
clone size: .
CDR3 protein: CAWSNVESGGSGYTF
CDR3 DNA: TGTGCCTGGAGTAACGTTGAATCAGGGGGTAGTGGCTACACCTTC

D gene: .
V gene: TRBV7-8
J gene: TRBJ1-6
clone size: .
CDR3 protein: CASSLVGPPNSPLHF
CDR3 DNA: TGTGCCAGCAGCTTAGTGGGACCTCCCAATTCACCCCTCCACTTT

D gene: .
V gene: TRBV6-5
J gene: TRBJ1-4
clone size: .
CDR3 protein: CASTIGLTNEKLFF
CDR3 DNA: TGTGCCAGCACCATAGGGTTGACTAATGAAAAACTGTTTTTT

D gene: TRBD1
V gene: TRBV30
J gene: TRBJ1-5
clone size: .
CDR3 protein: CAWSRTGQGLKPQHF
CDR3 DNA: TGTGCCTGGAGTCGAACCGGACAGGGGCTAAAGCCCCAGCATTTT

D gene: .
V gene: TRBV28
J gene: TRBJ1-6
clone size: .
CDR3 protein: CAGKGQLPPLHF
CDR3 DNA: TGTGCAGGAAAAGGACAGCTCCCACCCCTCCACTTT

D gene: .
V gene: TRBV27
J gene: TRBJ1-1
clone size: .
CDR3 protein: CASSLSRGLEAFF
CDR3 DNA: TGTGCCAGCAGTTTATCTCGGGGATTGGAAGCTTTCTTT

D gene: .
V gene: TRBV5-1
J gene: TRBJ1-6
clone size: .
CDR3 protein: CASSYSLEGSLHF
CDR3 DNA: TGCGCCAGCAGCTATTCCCTGGAAGGATCCCTCCACTTT

D gene: .
V gene: TRBV6-1
J gene: TRBJ1-2
clone size: .
CDR3 protein: CASSEARVRTANYGYTF
CDR3 DNA: TGTGCCAGCAGTGAAGCCCGGGTCCGGACAGCTAACTATGGCTACACCTTC

D gene: .
V gene: TRBV11-2
J gene: TRBJ2-1
clone size: .
CDR3 protein: CASSLRRASSYNEQFF
CDR3 DNA: TGTGCCAGCAGCCTCCGAAGGGCTAGCTCCTACAATGAGCAGTTCTTC

D gene: .
V gene: TRBV7-2
J gene: TRBJ1-2
clone size: .
CDR3 protein: CASSGPGTISTYGYTF
CDR3 DNA: TGTGCCAGCAGCGGACCTGGGACCATCTCAACCTATGGCTACACCTTC

D gene: TRBD2
V gene: TRBV6-2/TRBV6-3
J gene: TRBJ2-7
clone size: .
CDR3 protein: CATSYRLAGGVEQYF
CDR3 DNA: TGTGCCACCAGTTACCGCCTAGCGGGAGGGGTCGAGCAGTACTTC

D gene: .
V gene: TRBV5-6
J gene: TRBJ2-7
clone size: .
CDR3 protein: CASSLGGGRGEQYF
CDR3 DNA: TGTGCCAGCAGCTTGGGGGGAGGTAGAGGCGAGCAGTACTTC

D gene: TRBD1
V gene: TRBV24-1
J gene: TRBJ1-2
clone size: .
CDR3 protein: CATSEGTGRDANYGYTF
CDR3 DNA: TGTGCCACCAGTGAGGGGACAGGGAGGGACGCTAACTATGGCTACACCTTC

D gene: .
V gene: TRBV9
J gene: TRBJ2-1
clone size: once
CDR3 protein: CASSVGTYNEQFF
CDR3 DNA: TGTGCCAGCAGCGTAGGGACGTACAATGAGCAGTTCTTC

D gene: .
V gene: TRBV7-2
J gene: TRBJ2-2
clone size: .
CDR3 protein: CASSLYLYTGELFF
CDR3 DNA: TGTGCCAGCAGCTTATACCTGTACACCGGGGAGCTGTTTTTT